This T cell receptor (beta chain) appears in the sequencing data of a study of cytomegalovirus exposure and HLA in healthy donors. Study details: It was reported in a later analysis that the 90 to 150 validation repertoires used the same platform as the 666 first-cohort repertoires. General study results and limits: Most TCR sequences were seen very rarely across donors, but some public TCRs occurred in many.

CDR1 and CDR2 (germline): LNHNV, YYDKDF (reference sequence). The ends lost 1 base at V and 4 bases at J; junction bases unmatched: 7. This CDR3 contains 16 residues. Some clones are missing from TCRdb's copy, which holds only in-frame ones; the method was immunoSEQ multiplex PCR. Counted here are some 240,000 clones, about 90% occurring once; the ten biggest clones make up around 1.2%. Regarding this clone: The antigen remains undetermined.

This sequence was found in a woman in her twenties or thirties in good health and CMV-seropositive. The chain links TRBV15 to TRBJ2-5; TRBD2 matches at 9 bases. The sequenced sample was PBMCs. The CDR3 region is CATSRGGREGLETQYF. The CDR3 region has the DNA TGTGCCACCAGCAGAGGAGGGCGGGAGGGCCTAGAGACCCAGTACTTC.